A selection of T cell receptor beta chains follows, all from one sample in a study of T-cell reconstitution after alpha-beta-depleted transplantation in children. TCRdb itself ran the PCR reads through MiXCR, one entry per CDR3 protein. The table has some 830,000 distinct CDR3 sequences, around 17% seen once. The sequencing used PBMCs, mostly from graft donor cells, collected 360 days after TCRalphabeta/CD19-depleted stem cell transplant. All receptors derive from a male patient under 18 who had a stem cell transplant for acute lymphoblastic leukemia, so the T cells may come from the graft donor. The CDR3 runs from the conserved cysteine through the conserved F or W. Each record gives: CDR3 length, J gene, clone size, V gene, D gene, CDR3 protein, CDR3 DNA. The D gene is left open where the match is weak. Where a row states a size, it is once, few, many or the class of an expanded clone; other rows omit it.

length: 16; J: TRBJ2-4; size: .; V: TRBV5-1; D: .; CDR3: CASSSHQGVAKNIQYF; DNA: TGCGCCAGCAGCTCCCATCAGGGAGTAGCCAAAAACATTCAGTACTTC
length: 15; J: TRBJ2-7; size: .; V: TRBV27; D: TRBD1; CDR3: CASSLTGQLSYEQYF; DNA: TGTGCCAGCAGTTTAACGGGACAGCTCTCCTACGAGCAGTACTTC
length: 18; J: TRBJ2-3; size: .; V: TRBV4-1; D: TRBD2; CDR3: CASTTDPGTSGSTDTQYF; DNA: TGCGCCAGCACCACAGATCCGGGGACTAGCGGGAGCACAGATACGCAGTATTTT
length: 15; J: TRBJ1-1; size: many; V: TRBV6-1; D: .; CDR3: CASTSREPINTEAFF; DNA: TGTGCCAGCACCTCGAGGGAGCCGATTAACACTGAAGCTTTCTTT
length: 17; J: TRBJ2-7; size: .; V: TRBV4-1; D: .; CDR3: CASSQDLGGVSSYEQYF; DNA: TGCGCCAGCAGCCAAGATCTAGGAGGGGTTAGCTCCTACGAGCAGTACTTC
length: 14; J: TRBJ2-1; size: many; V: TRBV20-1; D: TRBD2; CDR3: CSAISGSRDNEQFF; DNA: TGCAGTGCTATTAGCGGGAGCCGGGACAATGAGCAGTTCTTC
length: 14; J: TRBJ2-1; size: many; V: TRBV12-3/TRBV12-4; D: .; CDR3: CASSSRRWYNEQFF; DNA: TGTGCCAGCAGTTCCCGTAGGTGGTACAATGAGCAGTTCTTC
length: 13; J: TRBJ1-1; size: few; V: TRBV7-8; D: .; CDR3: CASSSWGDTEAFF; DNA: TGTGCCAGCAGCTCTTGGGGAGACACTGAAGCTTTCTTT
length: 16; J: TRBJ2-3; size: .; V: TRBV24-1; D: TRBD1; CDR3: CATSDPIGQGADTQYF; DNA: TGTGCCACCAGTGATCCCATTGGACAGGGAGCTGATACGCAGTATTTT
length: 14; J: TRBJ1-5; size: few; V: TRBV7-3; D: TRBD1; CDR3: CASSLLDRVQPQHF; DNA: TGTGCCAGCAGCTTACTAGACAGGGTTCAGCCCCAGCATTTT
length: 15; J: TRBJ1-1; size: few; V: TRBV25-1; D: TRBD1; CDR3: CASSGLGQVNTEAFF; DNA: TGTGCCAGCAGTGGTCTGGGACAGGTGAACACTGAAGCTTTCTTT
length: 13; J: TRBJ2-7; size: few; V: TRBV5-1; D: .; CDR3: CASSSYGAHEQYF; DNA: TGCGCCAGCAGCTCGTACGGCGCCCACGAGCAGTACTTC
length: 15; J: TRBJ2-5; size: .; V: TRBV18; D: .; CDR3: CASSQGREYQETQYF; DNA: TGTGCCAGCTCACAAGGCAGGGAGTACCAAGAGACCCAGTACTTC
length: 15; J: TRBJ2-1; size: .; V: TRBV19; D: TRBD2; CDR3: CASSMVLAGYNEQFF; DNA: TGTGCCAGTAGTATGGTACTAGCGGGGTACAATGAGCAGTTCTTC
length: 13; J: TRBJ2-1; size: few; V: TRBV7-3; D: .; CDR3: CASSREGFNEQFF; DNA: TGTGCCAGCAGCCGCGAGGGTTTCAATGAGCAGTTCTTC
length: 15; J: TRBJ1-4; size: .; V: TRBV12-3/TRBV12-4; D: .; CDR3: CASSSKDSFNEKLFF; DNA: TGTGCCAGCAGTTCCAAGGACAGCTTTAATGAAAAACTGTTTTTT
length: 15; J: TRBJ2-1; size: .; V: TRBV12-3/TRBV12-4; D: TRBD2; CDR3: CASSLTSGHTNEQFF; DNA: TGTGCCAGCAGTCTGACTAGCGGACATACTAATGAGCAGTTCTTC
length: 15; J: TRBJ1-2; size: few; V: TRBV29-1; D: .; CDR3: CSVDNPPRANYGYTF; DNA: TGCAGCGTTGATAACCCCCCCAGGGCTAACTATGGCTACACCTTC
length: 16; J: TRBJ2-7; size: few; V: TRBV6-5; D: .; CDR3: CASSYSGGATPYEQYF; DNA: TGTGCCAGCAGTTACTCTGGGGGTGCAACCCCCTACGAGCAGTACTTC
length: 17; J: TRBJ1-1; size: .; V: TRBV4-1; D: TRBD1; CDR3: CASSHKTGSGWDTEAFF; DNA: TGCGCCAGCAGCCACAAGACAGGGAGCGGTTGGGACACTGAAGCTTTCTTT
length: 15; J: TRBJ2-7; size: .; V: TRBV3-1; D: TRBD2; CDR3: CACSLTSGRSYEQYF; DNA: TGTGCCTGCAGCCTTACTAGCGGGAGATCCTACGAGCAGTACTTC
length: 18; J: TRBJ2-5; size: once; V: TRBV10-3; D: .; CDR3: CAISEPRGRSEIQETQYF; DNA: TGTGCCATCAGTGAGCCGAGGGGCAGGAGCGAAATCCAAGAGACCCAGTACTTC
length: 14; J: TRBJ2-4; size: .; V: TRBV12-3/TRBV12-4; D: TRBD1; CDR3: CASTRDREVDIQYF; DNA: TGTGCCAGCACCAGGGACAGGGAGGTAGACATTCAGTACTTC
length: 16; J: TRBJ2-7; size: .; V: TRBV4-2; D: .; CDR3: CASGDPSGTTSYEQYF; DNA: TGTGCCAGCGGAGACCCATCCGGGACAACATCCTACGAGCAGTACTTC
length: 18; J: TRBJ2-4; size: .; V: TRBV9; D: TRBD2; CDR3: CASSLGLAGGIAKNIQYF; DNA: TGTGCCAGCAGCCTCGGACTAGCGGGTGGGATAGCCAAAAACATTCAGTACTTC
length: 16; J: TRBJ2-7; size: few; V: TRBV5-1; D: TRBD1; CDR3: CASSGHWTGGSYEQYF; DNA: TGCGCCAGCAGCGGGCACTGGACAGGTGGGTCCTACGAGCAGTACTTC
length: 17; J: TRBJ1-2; size: few; V: TRBV29-1; D: TRBD1; CDR3: CSVEPRQGTTTGYGYTF; DNA: TGCAGCGTTGAGCCCCGACAGGGGACAACTACCGGCTATGGCTACACCTTC
length: 15; J: TRBJ2-5; size: few; V: TRBV12-3/TRBV12-4; D: .; CDR3: CASSLPSVGQETQYF; DNA: TGTGCCAGCAGTTTACCGTCTGTCGGCCAAGAGACCCAGTACTTC
length: 12; J: TRBJ2-7; size: .; V: TRBV6-5; D: .; CDR3: CASSPTSSEQYF; DNA: TGTGCCAGCAGTCCCACGAGCTCCGAGCAGTACTTC